The 7 T cell receptor beta chains presented below share a single source sample, sequenced in a study of T cell responses to AZD1222 COVID-19 vaccine. Some clones are missing from TCRdb's copy, which holds only in-frame ones; the method was immunoSEQ multiplex PCR. Among 95,000 to 120,000 clones listed, about 86% were seen once. Sequences were derived from peripheral blood, sampled on day 0 of AZD1222 vaccination. Receptors originate from an adult in good health.

This clone was detected only a few times. J is TRBJ1-1 and V is TRBV7-2, with D maybe TRBD1 (5 bases). This CDR3 region has 15 residues. Trimming took off 5 bases at V and 4 bases at J, with 17 bases between the two ends. Looked up from germline, CDR1 is SGHTA and CDR2 is FQGNSA. CDR3 sequence (DNA): TGTGCCAGCAGCCCCACTTGGGGGGTCGGCACTGAAGCTTTCTTT. Translation: CASSPTWGVGTEAFF.

The V and J genes are TRBV6-5 and TRBJ2-1, with D perhaps TRBD2 (7 bases). CDR1 and CDR2 (germline): MNHEY, SVGAGI. CDR3 length equals 13 residues. Trimming pared 8 bases from V and 9 bases from J, leaving 17 bases between. The CDR3 bases are TGTGCCAGCTCCCGGGGGGCCAATGCTGAGCAGTTCTTC. Protein: CASSRGANAEQFF.

The CDR3 reads CAIRRTDTEAFF. The CDR3, as DNA: TGTGCCATCAGGAGGACAGACACTGAAGCTTTCTTT. V is TRBV10-3 and J is TRBJ1-1, with D possibly being TRBD1 (6 bases). V dropped 6 bases and J dropped 3 bases, with 8 bases sitting between them. The germline gives CDR1 ENHRY, CDR2 SYGVKD. This CDR3 has 12 amino acids.

The chain links TRBV13 to TRBJ1-1; 8 bases align to TRBD1. V was pared by 5 bases and J by 2 bases, with 7 bases of the junction left unmatched. CDR3 length: 15 amino acids. CDR1 and CDR2 (germline): PRHDT, FYEKMQ (reference sequence). CDR3 nucleotide sequence: TGTGCCAGCAGCATGTACAGGGGGTTCAACACTGAAGCTTTCTTT. Translated, it gives CASSMYRGFNTEAFF.

The V gene is TRBV19, the J gene TRBJ2-3; no definite D call. Per the germline V gene, CDR1 is LNHDA and CDR2 is SQIVND (reference sequence). This CDR3 is 20 amino acids long. Trimming stripped 5 bases from V and 0 bases from J, with 27 bases between. The CDR3 spells CASSLGGLLDFFYSTDTQYF. As DNA, the CDR3 is TGTGCCAGTAGTTTAGGTGGGCTTCTCGACTTTTTCTATAGCACAGATACGCAGTATTTT.

The gene calls are TRBV6-5 and TRBJ2-7; no definite D call. V lost 6 bases to trimming and J lost 0 bases, with 15 bases between them. CDR3 length equals 15 residues. Germline V lookup: CDR1 MNHEY, CDR2 SVGAGI. The DNA for the CDR3 is TGTGCCAGCAGCGTCGCTCCCGGCACCTCCTACGAGCAGTACTTC. Its protein product is CASSVAPGTSYEQYF.

CDR3 sequence: CASSDRTVANTGELFF. CDR3 DNA: TGTGCCAGCAGCGATCGGACAGTCGCGAACACCGGGGAGCTGTTTTTT. V usage is TRBV9 and J usage is TRBJ2-2; TRBD1 might be the D (6 bases). The ends were cut back, 3 bases at V and 0 bases at J, with 12 bases in the middle. Germline values: CDR1 SGDLS, CDR2 YYNGEE. The CDR3 has 16 amino acids.